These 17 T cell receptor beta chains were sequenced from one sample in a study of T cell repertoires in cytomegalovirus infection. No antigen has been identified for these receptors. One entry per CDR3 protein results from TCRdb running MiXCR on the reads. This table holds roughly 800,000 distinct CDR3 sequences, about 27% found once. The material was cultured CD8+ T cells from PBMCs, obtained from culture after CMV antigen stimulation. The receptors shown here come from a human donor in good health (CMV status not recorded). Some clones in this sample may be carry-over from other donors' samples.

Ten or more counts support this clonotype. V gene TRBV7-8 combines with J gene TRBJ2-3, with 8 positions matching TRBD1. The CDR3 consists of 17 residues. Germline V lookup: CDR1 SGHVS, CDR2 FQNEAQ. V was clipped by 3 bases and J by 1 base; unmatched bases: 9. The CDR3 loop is CASSLWTGQGGTDTQYF. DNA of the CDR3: TGTGCCAGCAGCTTGTGGACAGGGCAGGGGGGCACAGATACGCAGTATTTT.

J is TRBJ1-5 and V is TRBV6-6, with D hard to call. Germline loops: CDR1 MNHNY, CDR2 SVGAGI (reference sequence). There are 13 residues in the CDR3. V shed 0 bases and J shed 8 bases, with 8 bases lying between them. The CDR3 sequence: CASSYSGWEPQHF. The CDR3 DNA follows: TGTGCCAGCAGTTACTCGGGGTGGGAGCCCCAGCATTTT.

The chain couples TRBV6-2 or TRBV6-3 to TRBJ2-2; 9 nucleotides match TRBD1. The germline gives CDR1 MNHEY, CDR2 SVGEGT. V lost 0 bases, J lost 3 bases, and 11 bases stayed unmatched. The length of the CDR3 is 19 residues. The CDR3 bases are TGTGCCAGCAGTTACTCGACAAACCCGGGACAGGGAGACACCGGGGAGCTGTTTTTT. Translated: CASSYSTNPGQGDTGELFF.

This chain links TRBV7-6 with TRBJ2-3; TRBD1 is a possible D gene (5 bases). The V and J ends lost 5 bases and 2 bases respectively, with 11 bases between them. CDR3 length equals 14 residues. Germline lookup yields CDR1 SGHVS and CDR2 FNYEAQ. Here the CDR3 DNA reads TGTGCCAGCAGCCAACGACAGTACACAGATACGCAGTATTTT. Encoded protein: CASSQRQYTDTQYF.

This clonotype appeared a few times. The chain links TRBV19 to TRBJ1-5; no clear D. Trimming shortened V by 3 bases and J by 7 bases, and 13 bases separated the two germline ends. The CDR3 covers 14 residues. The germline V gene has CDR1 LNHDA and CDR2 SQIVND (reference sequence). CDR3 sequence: CASSMGLTRQPQHF. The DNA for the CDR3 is TGTGCCAGTAGTATGGGCCTAACGAGGCAGCCCCAGCATTTT.

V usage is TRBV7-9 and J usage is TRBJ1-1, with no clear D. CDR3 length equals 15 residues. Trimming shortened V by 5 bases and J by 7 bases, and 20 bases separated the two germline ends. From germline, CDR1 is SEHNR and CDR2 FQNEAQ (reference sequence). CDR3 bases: TGTGCCAGCAGCCCTTCGAGCATTACCCCCCTTGAAGCTTTCTTT. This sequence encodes CASSPSSITPLEAFF.

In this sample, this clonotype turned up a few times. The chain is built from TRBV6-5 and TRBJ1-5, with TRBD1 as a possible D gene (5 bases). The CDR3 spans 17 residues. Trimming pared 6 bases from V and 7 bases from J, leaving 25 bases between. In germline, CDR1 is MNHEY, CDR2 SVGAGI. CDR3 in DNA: TGTGCCAGCAGCCCGATTGAACCGGGACCGAGCGAGCAGCCCCAGCATTTT. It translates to CASSPIEPGPSEQPQHF.

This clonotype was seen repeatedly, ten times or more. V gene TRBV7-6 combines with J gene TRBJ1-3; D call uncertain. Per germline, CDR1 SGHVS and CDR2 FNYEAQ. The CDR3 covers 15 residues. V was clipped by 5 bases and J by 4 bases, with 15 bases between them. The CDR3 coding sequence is TGTGCCAGCAGCCCTCGAACAGACGGAGGAAACACCATATATTTT. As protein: CASSPRTDGGNTIYF.

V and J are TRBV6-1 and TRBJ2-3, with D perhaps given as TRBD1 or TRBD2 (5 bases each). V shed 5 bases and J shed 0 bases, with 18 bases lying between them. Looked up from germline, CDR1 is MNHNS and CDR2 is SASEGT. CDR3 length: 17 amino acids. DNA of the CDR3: TGTGCCAGCAGTTGGGGTCCGAGGGCAGGGAGCACAGATACGCAGTATTTT. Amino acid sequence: CASSWGPRAGSTDTQYF.

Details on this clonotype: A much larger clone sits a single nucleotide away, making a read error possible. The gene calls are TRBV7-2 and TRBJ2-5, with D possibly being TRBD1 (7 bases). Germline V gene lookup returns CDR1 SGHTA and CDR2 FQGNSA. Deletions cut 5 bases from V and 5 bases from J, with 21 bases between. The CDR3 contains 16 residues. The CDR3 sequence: CASSLVDPGGKETQYF. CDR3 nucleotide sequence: TGTGCCAGCAGCCTCGTTGATCCAGGGGGGAAGGAGACCCAGTACTTC. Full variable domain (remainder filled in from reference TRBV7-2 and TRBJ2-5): GAGVSQSPSNKVTEKGKDVELRCDPISGHTALYWYRQSLGQGLEFLIYFQGNSAPDKSGLPSDRFSAERTGGSVSTLTIQRTQQEDSAVYLCASSLVDPGGKETQYFGPGTRLLVL.

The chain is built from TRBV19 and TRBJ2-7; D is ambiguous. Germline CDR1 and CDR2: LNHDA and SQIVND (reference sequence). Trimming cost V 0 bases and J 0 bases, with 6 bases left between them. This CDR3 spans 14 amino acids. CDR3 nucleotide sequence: TGTGCCAGTAGTATAGATGCTTTCTCCTACGAGCAGTACTTC. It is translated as CASSIDAFSYEQYF.

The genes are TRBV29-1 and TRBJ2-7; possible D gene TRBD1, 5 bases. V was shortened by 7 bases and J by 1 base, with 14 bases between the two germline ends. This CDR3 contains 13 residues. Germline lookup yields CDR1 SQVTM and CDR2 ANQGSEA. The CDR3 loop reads CSAKDSSSYEQYF. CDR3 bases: TGCAGCGCAAAAGACAGCTCTTCCTACGAGCAGTACTTC.

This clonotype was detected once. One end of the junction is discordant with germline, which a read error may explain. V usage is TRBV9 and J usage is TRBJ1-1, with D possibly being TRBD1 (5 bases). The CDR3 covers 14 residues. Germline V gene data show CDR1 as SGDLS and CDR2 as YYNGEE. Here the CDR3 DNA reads TGTGTCAGCAGCCCCCCTATAAGGGGCCCTGAAGCTTTCTTT. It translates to CVSSPPIRGPEAFF.

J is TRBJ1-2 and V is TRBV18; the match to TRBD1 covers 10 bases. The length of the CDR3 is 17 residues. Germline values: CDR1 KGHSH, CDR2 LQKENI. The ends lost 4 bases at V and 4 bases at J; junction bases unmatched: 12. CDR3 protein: CASSHRDRGLSGYGYTF. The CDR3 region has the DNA TGTGCCAGCTCACATCGGGACAGGGGACTCTCAGGCTATGGCTACACCTTC.

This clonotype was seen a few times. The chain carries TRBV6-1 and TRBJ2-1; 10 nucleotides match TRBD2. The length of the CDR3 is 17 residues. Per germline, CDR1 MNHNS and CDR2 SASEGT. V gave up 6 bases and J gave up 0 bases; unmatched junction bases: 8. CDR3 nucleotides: TGTGCCAGCAGCTCCGGAGCGGGGGGGGTCTCCTACAATGAGCAGTTCTTC. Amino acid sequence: CASSSGAGGVSYNEQFF.

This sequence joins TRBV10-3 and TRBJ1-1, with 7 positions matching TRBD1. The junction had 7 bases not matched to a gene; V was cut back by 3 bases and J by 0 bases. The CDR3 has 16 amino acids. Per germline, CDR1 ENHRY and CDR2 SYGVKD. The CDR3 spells CAISETTDRVNTEAFF. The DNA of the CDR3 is TGTGCCATCAGTGAAACTACTGACAGGGTGAACACTGAAGCTTTCTTT.

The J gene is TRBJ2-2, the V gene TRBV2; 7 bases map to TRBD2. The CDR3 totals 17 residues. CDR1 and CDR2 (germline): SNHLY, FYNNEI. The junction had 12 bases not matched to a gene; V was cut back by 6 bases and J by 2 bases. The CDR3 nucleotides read TGTGCCAGCAGGTGGACGTGGGGACTACCCAACACCGGGGAGCTGTTTTTT. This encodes CASRWTWGLPNTGELFF.